Sequencing of this T cell receptor (beta chain) was carried out in a study of CD8 T cells in ankylosing spondylitis. This CDR3 is built from 16 residues. The germline CDR1 and CDR2 sequences are LGHDT and YNNKEL (reference sequence). V was trimmed by 5 bases and J by 2 bases, leaving 19 bases between them. TCRdb itself ran the 5' RACE reads through MiXCR, one entry per CDR3 protein. The data contain hundreds of thousands of distinct CDR3 sequences, 30% to 35% of them singletons. This TCR came from a male donor with ankylosing spondylitis or in good health (not recorded which). Sequencing used blood, either unsorted or a sorted T cell fraction (not recorded which). The chain employs TRBV3-1 and TRBJ2-7, with D possibly being TRBD1 or TRBD2 (5 bases each). CDR3 amino acids: CASSSLGADQPYEQYF. The CDR3 coding sequence is TGTGCCAGCAGCTCCCTCGGGGCGGACCAACCCTACGAGCAGTACTTC.